This entry describes one TCR beta chain. The data derive from a study of blood T cell repertoires in COVID-19. As for the study in general: Collection of acute and convalescent COVID-19 samples took place in the United States, Italy and Spain. Sources were T cells, B-cell-depleted T cells, or PBMCs; the material itself was cDNA or gDNA.

Authors' processing steps: Reference gene primer amplification in the assay estimated nucleated cell counts. The table came from immunoSEQ multiplex PCR; TCRdb's copy has only in-frame clones and leaves some out. Clonal size and the V and J genes are those of that table, whereas D and trimming came from the DNA. The sample has 150,000 to 200,000 clones; more than 80% are singletons. The receptor was derived from a human donor in a cohort sampled during active COVID-19. Sequencing used peripheral blood.

This chain's CDR3 is CASSLGVGGPDTQYF. The CDR3 nucleotides are TGTGCCAGCAGCTTAGGTGTGGGAGGCCCAGATACGCAGTATTTT. The gene calls are TRBV7-3 and TRBJ2-3; the D gene is possibly TRBD2 (6 bases). Germline V gene lookup returns CDR1 SGHTA and CDR2 FQGTGA. The CDR3 loop spans 15 amino acids. Trimming removed 2 bases from V and 4 bases from J, with 13 bases in between.